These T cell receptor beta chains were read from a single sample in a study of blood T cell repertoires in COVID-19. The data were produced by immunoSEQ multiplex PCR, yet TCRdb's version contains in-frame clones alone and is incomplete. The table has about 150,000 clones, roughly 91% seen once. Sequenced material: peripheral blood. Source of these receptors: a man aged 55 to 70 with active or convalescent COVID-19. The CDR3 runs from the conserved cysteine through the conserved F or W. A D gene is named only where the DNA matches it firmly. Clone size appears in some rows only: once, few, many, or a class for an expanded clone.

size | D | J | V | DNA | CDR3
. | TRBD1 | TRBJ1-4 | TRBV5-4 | TGTGCCAGCAGCAAGACGGGACAGACCAATGAAAAACTGTTTTTT | CASSKTGQTNEKLFF
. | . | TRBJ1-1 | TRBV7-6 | TGTGCCAGCAGCAGCTTAGGAGTTCTGAACACTGAAGCTTTCTTT | CASSSLGVLNTEAFF
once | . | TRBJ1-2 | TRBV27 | TGTGCCAGCAGTTTAAGTCACAGGGTCTATGGCTACACCTTC | CASSLSHRVYGYTF
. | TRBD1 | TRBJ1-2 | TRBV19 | TGTGCCAGTACCACGACTTCCAGGACAGGGTGGATTGCTAACTATGGCTACACCTTC | CASTTTSRTGWIANYGYTF
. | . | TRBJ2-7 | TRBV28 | TGTGCCAGCAGTTCCTTCGGACAGATCTACGAGCAGTACTTC | CASSSFGQIYEQYF
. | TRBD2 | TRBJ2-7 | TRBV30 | TGTGCCTGGAATAGCGGGAGGACCTCCTACGAGCAGTACTTC | CAWNSGRTSYEQYF
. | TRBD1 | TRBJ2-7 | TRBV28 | TGTGCCAGCAGTGACCGGGACAGGGGTTTCGACGAGCAGTACTTC | CASSDRDRGFDEQYF
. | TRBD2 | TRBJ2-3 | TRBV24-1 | TGTGCCACCAGTGATTCCGGGACTAGTGAAGATACGCAGTATTTT | CATSDSGTSEDTQYF
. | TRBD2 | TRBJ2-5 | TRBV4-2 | TGTGCCAGCAGCCAAGACTTGGCTAGCGGGACACAAGAGACCCAGTACTTC | CASSQDLASGTQETQYF
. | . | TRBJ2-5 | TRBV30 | TGTGCCTGGAGACGCTTAGCATCAGAGACCCAGTACTTC | CAWRRLASETQYF
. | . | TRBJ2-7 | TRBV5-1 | TGCGCCAGCAAAGTATCGGGTGGCTACGAGCAGTACTTC | CASKVSGGYEQYF
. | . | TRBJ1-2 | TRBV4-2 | TGTGCCAGCAGCCAAGATCCCCGGGCTAACTATGGCTACACCTTC | CASSQDPRANYGYTF
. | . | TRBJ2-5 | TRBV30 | TGTGCCTGGAGTGTTGGCGGAACACGGGGGACCCAGTACTTC | CAWSVGGTRGTQYF
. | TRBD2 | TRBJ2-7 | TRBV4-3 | TGCGCCAGCAGCCGGAGCGGGGGACTAGCCGGATACGAGCAGTACTTC | CASSRSGGLAGYEQYF
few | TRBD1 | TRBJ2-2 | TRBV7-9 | TGTGCCAGCAGCTCCCGACAGGGAACTCCCTCCACCGGGGAGCTGTTTTTT | CASSSRQGTPSTGELFF
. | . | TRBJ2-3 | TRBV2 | TGTGCCAGCAGACTCAGCACAGATACGCAGTATTTT | CASRLSTDTQYF
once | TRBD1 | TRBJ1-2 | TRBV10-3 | TGTGCCATCAGTGAGGGGACAGGGGGCTACCATGGCTACACCTTC | CAISEGTGGYHGYTF
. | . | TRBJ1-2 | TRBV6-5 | TGTGCCAGCAGCCGCACAAAAAGAGGAAACTATGGCTACACCTTC | CASSRTKRGNYGYTF
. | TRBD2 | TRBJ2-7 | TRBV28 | TGTGCCAGCAGCGATGGGGGCAGCGGGGGTTACGAGCAGTACTTC | CASSDGGSGGYEQYF
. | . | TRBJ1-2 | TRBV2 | TGTGCCAGCAGTCCAAATGGGCAGGGCCATGGCTACACCTTC | CASSPNGQGHGYTF
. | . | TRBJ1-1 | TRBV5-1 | TGCGCCAGCAGCTTGGATCCGGGCAGGGACACTGAAGCTTTCTTT | CASSLDPGRDTEAFF
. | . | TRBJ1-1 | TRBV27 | TGTGCCAGCAGTTTACAGGGGATGAACACTGAAGCTTTCTTT | CASSLQGMNTEAFF
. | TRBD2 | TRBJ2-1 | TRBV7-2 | TGTGCCAGCAGCTGGGGGGGACTAGCGGGCTGGGAGCAGTTCTTC | CASSWGGLAGWEQFF
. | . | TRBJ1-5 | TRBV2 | TGTGCCAGCAGTTTACAGGGCTTGGGGGCGGATCAGCCCCAGCATTTT | CASSLQGLGADQPQHF
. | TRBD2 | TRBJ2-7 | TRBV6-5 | TGTGCCAGCAGTTACGCGGGGGATACCTCCTACGAGCAGTACTTC | CASSYAGDTSYEQYF
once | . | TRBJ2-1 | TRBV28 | TGTGCCAGCAGTTTATCTGTCTCCTACAATGAGCAGTTCTTC | CASSLSVSYNEQFF
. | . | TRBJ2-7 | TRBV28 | TGTGCCAGCAGGGAGGGGGCAGGGTCCCACGAGCAGTACTTC | CASREGAGSHEQYF
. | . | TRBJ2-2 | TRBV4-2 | TGTGCCAGCAGCCAAGATATAACCAGGAACACCGGGGAGCTGTTTTTT | CASSQDITRNTGELFF
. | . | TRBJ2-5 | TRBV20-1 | TGCAGTGCTGTCCTCGGGGAGACCCAGTACTTC | CSAVLGETQYF
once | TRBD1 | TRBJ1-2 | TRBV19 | TGTGCCAGTAGACTACAGGGGGCTAACTATGGCTACACCTTC | CASRLQGANYGYTF
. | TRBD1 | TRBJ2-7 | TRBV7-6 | TGTGCCAGCAGCTTACGACAGGGCTCCTACGAGCAGTACTTC | CASSLRQGSYEQYF
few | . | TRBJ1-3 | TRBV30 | TGTGCCTGGAGTTGGACAGCTGGAAACACCATATATTTT | CAWSWTAGNTIYF
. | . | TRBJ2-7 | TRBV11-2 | TGTGCCAGCAGCTTAAGCCAGACTCCCTACGAGCAGTACTTC | CASSLSQTPYEQYF
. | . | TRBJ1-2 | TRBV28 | TGTGCCAGCAGTCCGCGGAGGGGCTCGGACTATGGCTACACCTTC | CASSPRRGSDYGYTF
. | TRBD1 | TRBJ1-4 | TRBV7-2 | TGTGCCAGCAGCTTTGGTCCAGGGGGCACTTTCAAACTGTTTTTT | CASSFGPGGTFKLFF
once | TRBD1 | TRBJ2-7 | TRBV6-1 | TGTGCCAGCAGTGAAGGGACAGGACCTTACTACGAGCAGTACTTC | CASSEGTGPYYEQYF
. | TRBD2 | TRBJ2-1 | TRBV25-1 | TGTGCCAGCAGTATGTCTAGCGGTGGGAGTAACAATGAGCAGTTCTTC | CASSMSSGGSNNEQFF
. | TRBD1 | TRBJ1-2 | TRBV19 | TGTGCCAGTAGTGTAAATGACCGGACAGGAAGCTATGGCTACACCTTC | CASSVNDRTGSYGYTF
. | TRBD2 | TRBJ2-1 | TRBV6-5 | TGTGCCAGCAATCGGAGACTAGCTCTCAATGAGCAGTTCTTC | CASNRRLALNEQFF
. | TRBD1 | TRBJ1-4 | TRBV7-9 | TGTGCCAGCAGCTCCGGGACAGGGGATGAAAAACTGTTTTTT | CASSSGTGDEKLFF
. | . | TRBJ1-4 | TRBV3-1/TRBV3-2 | TGTGCCAGCAGCCTACGCGGCGGGGGGGATGAAAAACTGTTTTTT | CASSLRGGGDEKLFF
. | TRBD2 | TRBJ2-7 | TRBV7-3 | TGTGCCAGCAGCTCCCAGCGGGATCACGAGCAGTACTTC | CASSSQRDHEQYF
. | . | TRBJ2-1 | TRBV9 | TGTGCCAGCAGCGTATTTAAGGAAGTCACCCCGGGTAATGAGCAGTTCTTC | CASSVFKEVTPGNEQFF
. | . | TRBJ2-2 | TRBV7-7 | TGTGCTAGCAGCTTAGTAGGTAGCGTGAACACCGGGGAGCTGTTTTTT | CASSLVGSVNTGELFF
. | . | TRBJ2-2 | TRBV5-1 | TGCGCCAGCAGCTTGAATGGCCAGAGCGCCGGGGAGCTGTTTTTT | CASSLNGQSAGELFF
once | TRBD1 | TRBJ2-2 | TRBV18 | TGTGCCAGCTCAACAGGGGGTAGCGGCGCGAACACCGGGGAGCTGTTTTTT | CASSTGGSGANTGELFF